Below are 24 T cell receptor beta chains sequenced from a single sample in a study of patients and donors after allogeneic stem cell transplantation (dated by TCRdb to about 2020). Library generation was performed with RT-PCR. Sequencing was carried out with a NextSeq 550. TCRdb ran its own pipeline on the public reads, namely fastp trimming at Q25 and MiXCR clone calling, and kept in-frame beta chains. When rows share a CDR3 protein, they turn into one entry using the most common DNA and genes. The sample records fewer than 75,000 distinct CDR3 sequences, around 27% of which are singletons. The ten largest clones add up to about 30% of the sample. Sequenced: blood, either unsorted or a sorted T cell fraction (not recorded which). These receptors were taken from a human donor who was either an allogeneic HSCT recipient or a stem cell or donor lymphocyte infusion donor (not recorded which). It is not recorded whose cells these are; they may come from a transplant donor.

V is TRBV4-3 and J is TRBJ2-3; 9 nucleotides line up with TRBD2. The ends lost 0 bases at V and 4 bases at J; junction bases unmatched: 14. Germline CDR1 and CDR2: LGHNA and YSLEER. The CDR3 is 19 residues long. For the CDR3, the DNA is TGCGCCAGCAGCCAAGAGCCCGGGACTAGCCCCACTAGGGCAGATACGCAGTATTTT. It yields the protein CASSQEPGTSPTRADTQYF.

The chain is built from TRBV7-9 and TRBJ1-6; 7 nucleotides match TRBD1. The germline CDR1 and CDR2 sequences are SEHNR and FQNEAQ (reference sequence). After removal of 2 bases from V and 0 bases from J, the junction contained 7 bases not matched to a gene. The CDR3 spans 18 residues. CDR3 amino acids: CASSLKTGFGSYNSPLHF. CDR3 bases: TGTGCCAGCAGCTTAAAGACAGGGTTTGGCTCCTATAATTCACCCCTCCACTTT.

V usage is TRBV15 and J usage is TRBJ1-4, with no clear D. The CDR3 sequence is 11 residues long. The V end was cut by 8 bases, the J end by 7 bases, with 8 bases between. Germline V lookup: CDR1 LNHNV, CDR2 YYDKDF (reference sequence). The CDR3 sequence is CATSDLEKLFF. The CDR3 nucleotides read TGTGCCACCTCTGATCTTGAAAAACTGTTTTTT.

The chain combines TRBV7-2 with TRBJ2-2; D is ambiguous. Trimming cost V 3 bases and J 5 bases, with 7 bases left between them. CDR1 and CDR2 (germline): SGHTA, FQGNSA. This CDR3 is built from 13 residues. This chain's CDR3 is CASSLMGTGELFF. Here the CDR3 DNA reads TGTGCCAGCAGCTTGATGGGGACCGGGGAGCTGTTTTTT.

This clonotype was seen a handful of times. The chain uses TRBV3-1 and TRBJ2-1; D may correspond to TRBD1 or TRBD2 (5 bases each). Germline-derived CDR1 and CDR2 are LGHDT and YNNKEL (reference sequence). The CDR3 is 18 residues long. Trimming took off 0 bases at V and 8 bases at J, with 23 bases between the two ends. The CDR3: CASSQDHQFWGWRDEQFF. The CDR3 DNA reads TGTGCCAGCAGCCAAGATCATCAGTTTTGGGGGTGGCGAGATGAGCAGTTCTTC.

This clonotype came up many times. The chain links TRBV5-5 to TRBJ1-5, with unresolved D. With 1 base removed from V and 9 bases from J, the gap between germline ends came to 23 bases. This CDR3 contains 17 residues. Germline lookup yields CDR1 SGHKS and CDR2 YYEKEE (reference sequence). CDR3 protein: CASSLSRIGSPLGPQHF. The CDR3, as DNA: TGTGCCAGCAGCTTGTCTCGTATAGGGAGCCCTCTAGGGCCCCAGCATTTT.

This clonotype came up a few times. This chain joins TRBV3-1 and TRBJ2-2; the D gene could be TRBD1 or TRBD2 (5 bases each). The CDR3 has 13 amino acids. Germline V gives CDR1 LGHDT, CDR2 YNNKEL (reference sequence). Trimming stripped 5 bases from V and 10 bases from J, with 14 bases between. This CDR3 is CASSWGPSVELFF. CDR3 DNA: TGTGCCAGCAGCTGGGGACCGTCAGTGGAGCTGTTTTTT.

This clonotype has a count of ten or more. The rearrangement uses TRBV12-3 or TRBV12-4 and TRBJ1-5, with D unresolved. CDR3 length: 12 residues. Trimming removed 7 bases at V and 1 base at J, with 5 bases between. The CDR3 DNA reads TGTGCCAGCACCTGGAGCAATCAGCCCCAGCATTTT. Translation gives CASTWSNQPQHF.

The chain links TRBV5-1 to TRBJ1-2, with D possibly matching TRBD1 (6 bases). Deletions cut 0 bases from V and 8 bases from J, with 14 bases between. Germline loops: CDR1 SGHRS, CDR2 YFSETQ. This CDR3 spans 14 amino acids. The CDR3 region has the DNA TGCGCCAGCAGCTTGGACAGGGTTGCCCGGGGCTACACCTTC. Protein sequence: CASSLDRVARGYTF.

This chain connects TRBV5-1 to TRBJ2-2, with 7 bases that match TRBD1. This CDR3 is 15 amino acids long. Germline V CDR1 and CDR2: SGHRS, YFSETQ. Trimming took 0 bases from V and 1 from J; bases not matched to a gene: 0. In DNA, the CDR3 is TGCGCCAGCAGCTTGGGACAGGGGAACACCGGGGAGCTGTTTTTT. It encodes CASSLGQGNTGELFF.

The V call is TRBV15, the J call TRBJ2-1; 9 nucleotides match TRBD2. Germline V gene lookup returns CDR1 LNHNV and CDR2 YYDKDF (reference sequence). Germline trimming cut 1 base from V and 4 bases from J; bases unmatched to any gene: 11. The CDR3 sequence is 18 residues long. The CDR3 region is CATSRGGFPSGTYNEQFF. CDR3 DNA sequence: TGTGCCACCAGCAGAGGGGGATTCCCTAGCGGGACATACAATGAGCAGTTCTTC.

The chain recombines TRBV18 with TRBJ1-1; D possibly corresponds to TRBD1 (6 bases). Germline V gene sequence: CDR1 KGHSH, CDR2 LQKENI. Trimming stripped 3 bases from V and 2 bases from J, with 16 bases between. The CDR3 runs 16 residues. CDR3 DNA: TGTGCCAGCTCACCCCGACAGGCGCCCCTTAACACTGAAGCTTTCTTT. Translated, it gives CASSPRQAPLNTEAFF.

This chain joins TRBV6-5 and TRBJ2-1; the D gene is possibly TRBD2 (6 bases). In germline, CDR1 is MNHEY, CDR2 SVGAGI. Between the trimmed V and J ends, which lost 5 bases and 0 bases, there was a span of 11 bases. This CDR3 is built from 15 residues. CDR3 sequence (DNA): TGTGCCAGCAGTCCCGGGACTTACTCCTACAATGAGCAGTTCTTC. Translation gives CASSPGTYSYNEQFF.

J is TRBJ1-4 and V is TRBV27; the match to TRBD1 covers 7 bases. CDR1 and CDR2 from the germline V gene are MNHEY and SMNVEV (reference sequence). This CDR3 has 16 residues. Trimming took 6 bases from V and 1 from J; bases not matched to a gene: 8. The CDR3 loop reads CASSRTTGVTNEKLFF. As DNA, the CDR3 is TGTGCCAGCAGCCGAACCACAGGGGTAACTAATGAAAAACTGTTTTTT.

This clonotype was observed many times. The chain has TRBV20-1 and TRBJ2-2; weak D call: TRBD2 (6 bases). Trimming left V 3 bases short and J 4 bases short, with 18 bases between. The germline CDR1 and CDR2 sequences are DFQATT and SNEGSKA (reference sequence). The CDR3 has 16 amino acids. CDR3 loop: CSASPGGRETTGELFF. CDR3 sequence (DNA): TGCAGTGCTAGTCCCGGGGGACGGGAGACCACCGGGGAGCTGTTTTTT.

J is TRBJ1-5 and V is TRBV7-9; 7 bases are shared with TRBD1. This CDR3 is built from 16 residues. Germline V lookup: CDR1 SEHNR, CDR2 FQNEAQ (reference sequence). The trim removed 7 bases at V and 3 bases at J, leaving 12 bases unmatched. The DNA of the CDR3 is TGTGCCAGCACCCTTTTTGCAGGGGGACTCAATCAGCCCCAGCATTTT. Its translation: CASTLFAGGLNQPQHF. The full variable domain, its missing parts supplied by reference TRBV7-9 and TRBJ1-5, is DTGVSQNPRHKITKRGQNVTFRCDPISEHNRLYWYRQTLGQGPEFLTYFQNEAQLEKSRLLSDRFSAERPKGSFSTLEIQRTEQGDSAMYLCASTLFAGGLNQPQHFGDGTRLSIL.

The sample holds a few counts of this clonotype. This chain uses TRBV4-1 with TRBJ2-7; D may be TRBD1 (6 bases). V lost 4 bases and J lost 1, with 14 bases in between. Germline V gives CDR1 MGHRA, CDR2 YSYEKL. The CDR3 extends over 15 amino acids. CDR3 residues: CASSRSRGRSYEQYF. In nucleotides, the CDR3 is TGCGCCAGCAGCCGAAGCAGGGGCAGATCCTACGAGCAGTACTTC.

As DNA, the CDR3 is TGTGCCAGTAGCAACCTGGGGCATTCCACAGATACGCAGTATTTT. Its translation: CASSNLGHSTDTQYF. The chain joins TRBV19 to TRBJ2-3; a weak D match, TRBD1 (5 bases). Germline CDR1 and CDR2: LNHDA and SQIVND (reference sequence). The CDR3 is made up of 15 amino acids. V was clipped by 6 bases and J by 2 bases, with 15 bases between them.

This clonotype was seen a handful of times. The chain combines TRBV5-8 with TRBJ2-1; no firm D call. V was cut by 2 bases and J by 9 bases, with 15 bases left in between. Looked up from germline, CDR1 is SGHTS and CDR2 is YDEGEE. CDR3 length: 14 residues. CDR3 bases: TGTGCCAGCAGCTTTTTCCTCTTGTTGTCTGAGCAGTTCTTC. Protein: CASSFFLLLSEQFF.

The chain couples TRBV18 to TRBJ2-7; the D gene is possibly TRBD1 (6 bases). The germline V gene has CDR1 KGHSH and CDR2 LQKENI. The V end was cut by 0 bases, the J end by 6 bases, with 9 bases between. The CDR3 runs 13 residues. The chain's CDR3 is CASSPPARGEQYF. In nucleotides, the CDR3 is TGTGCCAGCTCACCACCGGCCAGGGGCGAGCAGTACTTC.

The V gene is TRBV4-3, the J gene TRBJ2-7; tentatively, D is TRBD1 (7 bases). Germline CDR1 is LGHNA and CDR2 is YSLEER. CDR3 length: 17 amino acids. The V end lost 3 bases, the J end lost 0 bases, and 18 bases lay between the germline ends. This chain's CDR3 is CASSHVSGGGPSYEQYF. The CDR3 region has the DNA TGCGCCAGCAGCCACGTTTCAGGGGGAGGCCCCTCCTACGAGCAGTACTTC.

This clonotype occurred a few times. The chain links TRBV7-6 to TRBJ1-2; the D is unclear. This CDR3 has 18 amino acids. Trimming took off 0 bases at V and 4 bases at J, with 21 bases between the two ends. Per germline, CDR1 SGHVS and CDR2 FNYEAQ. In DNA, the CDR3 is TGTGCCAGCAGCTTAGCGCCCCCGGGAAACGTAGACGGCTATGGCTACACCTTC. Amino acids: CASSLAPPGNVDGYGYTF.

The V and J genes are TRBV5-1 and TRBJ1-1; 7 nucleotides align to TRBD1. The germline V gene has CDR1 SGHRS and CDR2 YFSETQ. The CDR3 totals 15 residues. V was clipped by 3 bases and J by 3 bases; unmatched bases: 8. Written as DNA, the CDR3 is TGCGCCAGCAGCTCAGTTTCAACAGGGGACACTGAAGCTTTCTTT. This encodes CASSSVSTGDTEAFF.

This clonotype showed up just a few times. The CDR3: CASSTGGGNYGYTF. The CDR3 DNA reads as TGTGCCAGCAGCACAGGGGGAGGGAACTATGGCTACACCTTC. The rearrangement uses TRBV7-2 and TRBJ1-2, with TRBD1 identical over 8 bases. V trimming: 5 bases; J trimming: 2 bases; junction bases outside the gene matches: 4. The CDR3 is made up of 14 amino acids. Germline CDR1 and CDR2: SGHTA and FQGNSA.